A single sample gave rise to the 7 T cell receptor beta chains below, sequenced in a study of neurological immune-mediated disorders. TCRdb re-called the 5' RACE reads with MiXCR, one entry per CDR3 protein. Of 30,000 to 45,000 distinct CDR3 sequences listed, 11% were seen once; the top ten hold around 4%. The specimen was CD4+ T cells from blood. The receptor set was obtained from a woman in her twenties or thirties with HTLV-1-associated myelopathy (HAM/TSP).

This clonotype has just one count. This rearrangement joins TRBV6-2 or TRBV6-3 to TRBJ1-2; D not resolved. Germline-derived CDR1 and CDR2 are MNHEY and SVGEGT. The V and J ends lost 0 bases and 1 base respectively, with 15 bases between them. CDR3 size: 17 residues. CDR3 DNA sequence: TGTGCCAGCAGTTACTCGTCGGCAGGAAGCTTTAACTATGGCTACACCTTC. Protein product: CASSYSSAGSFNYGYTF.

A note on this clonotype: The junction differs from germline at one of its ends, possibly a read error. V gene TRBV7-2 combines with J gene TRBJ2-2; 7 bases fit TRBD1. The V gene's germline CDR1 is SGHTA and CDR2 FQGNSA. The CDR3 extends over 15 amino acids. CDR3 in amino acids: CASSPFRVGTGEMFF. As DNA, the CDR3 is TGTGCCAGCAGCCCCTTTCGGGTAGGCACAGGGGAGATGTTTTTT.

This clonotype is categorized as medium-sized. The rearrangement uses TRBV20-1 and TRBJ1-1; D might be TRBD1 (6 bases). There are 16 residues in the CDR3. Per germline, CDR1 DFQATT and CDR2 SNEGSKA (reference sequence). V lost 6 bases and J lost 7, with 27 bases in between. The CDR3 DNA reads as TGCAGTGCCCCTCAAGCCAGGGGCTCATTTTTCGATGAAGCTTTCTTT. Amino acids: CSAPQARGSFFDEAFF.

In this sample, this clonotype turned up many times. The gene calls are TRBV30 and TRBJ1-5, with 8 bases that match TRBD1. Germline V CDR1 and CDR2: GTSNPN, SVGIG (reference sequence). V lost 3 bases to trimming and J lost 6 bases; unmatched junction nucleotides: 4. The CDR3 covers 13 residues. The DNA of the CDR3 is TGTGCCTGGAGCGGACAGGGTGGTCAGCCCCAGCATTTT. Residues: CAWSGQGGQPQHF.

This clonotype was counted ten times or more. V and J are TRBV6-1 and TRBJ2-7, with D perhaps TRBD2 (5 bases). Germline CDR1 is MNHNS and CDR2 is SASEGT. Trimming left V 7 bases short and J 0 bases short, with 16 bases between. The CDR3 contains 15 residues. The CDR3 reads CASNDSGKSSYEQYF. CDR3 in DNA: TGTGCCAGCAACGACTCGGGAAAATCCTCCTACGAGCAGTACTTC.

This clonotype was counted many times. The chain has TRBV20-1 and TRBJ2-1; 11 bases map to TRBD2. The germline CDR1 and CDR2 sequences are DFQATT and SNEGSKA (reference sequence). This CDR3 has 15 residues. V lost 3 bases, J lost 3 bases, and 4 bases stayed unmatched. This CDR3 reads CSASAGTSGYNEQFF. The CDR3 nucleotides read TGCAGTGCTAGCGCCGGGACTAGCGGCTACAATGAGCAGTTCTTC.

The sample holds a few counts of this clonotype. The rearrangement links TRBV2 to TRBJ1-4, with D hard to call. The V gene lost 6 bases and the J gene lost 8 bases, with 10 bases spanning the gap. This CDR3 is 12 amino acids long. Germline CDR1 SNHLY, CDR2 FYNNEI. The CDR3 DNA reads TGTGCCAGCAGGGGAACTCGCGAAAAACTGTTTTTT. Amino acids: CASRGTREKLFF.